This record concerns one T cell receptor beta chain sequence. Per the study methods: Estimation of nucleated cell counts was performed using reference gene primer amplification. Assay used: immunoSEQ multiplex PCR; TCRdb lists only in-frame clones, some missing. From that table come the V and J calls and clone size; the DNA was used to work out D and trimming. The profile shows 40,000 to 55,000 clones, 80% to 90% of them singletons. The sample belongs to a study of blood T cell repertoires in COVID-19. Overall study: Samples came from the United States, Italy and Spain, spanning acute and convalescent COVID-19. Nucleic acid was either cDNA or gDNA, and it came from T cells, B-cell-depleted T cells, or PBMCs.

The CDR3 consists of 15 residues. V lost 3 bases to trimming and J lost 4 bases; unmatched junction nucleotides: 7. In germline, CDR1 is ENHRY, CDR2 SYGVKD. The sequenced material came from peripheral blood. The clonotype originates from a human donor in a cohort sampled during active COVID-19. The chain has TRBV10-3 and TRBJ2-7; 9 positions agree with TRBD2. The CDR3 region is CAISDRASGAYEQYF. CDR3 in DNA: TGTGCCATCAGTGACCGGGCTAGCGGGGCTTACGAGCAGTACTTC.